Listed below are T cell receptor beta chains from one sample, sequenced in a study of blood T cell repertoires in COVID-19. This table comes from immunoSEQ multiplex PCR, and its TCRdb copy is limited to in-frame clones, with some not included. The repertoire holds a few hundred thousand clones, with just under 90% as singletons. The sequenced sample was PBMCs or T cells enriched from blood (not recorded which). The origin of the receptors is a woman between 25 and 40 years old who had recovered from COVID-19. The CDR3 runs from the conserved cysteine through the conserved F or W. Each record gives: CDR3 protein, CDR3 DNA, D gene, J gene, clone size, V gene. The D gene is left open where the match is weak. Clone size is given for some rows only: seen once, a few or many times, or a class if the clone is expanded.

CDR3: CASSSRYTGELFF
DNA: TGTGCCAGCAGTTCCAGGTACACCGGGGAGCTGTTTTTT
D: .
J: TRBJ2-2
size: .
V: TRBV5-6

CDR3: CASTWAYTEAFF
DNA: TGTGCCAGTACGTGGGCGTACACTGAAGCTTTCTTT
D: .
J: TRBJ1-1
size: .
V: TRBV2

CDR3: CAWSANRGLGYTF
DNA: TGTGCCTGGAGTGCCAACAGGGGATTAGGCTACACCTTC
D: TRBD1
J: TRBJ1-2
size: .
V: TRBV30

CDR3: CASSLGSQEADTQYF
DNA: TGTGCCAGCAGTTTAGGGAGCCAGGAGGCAGATACGCAGTATTTT
D: .
J: TRBJ2-3
size: .
V: TRBV28

CDR3: CASSLGSGGLHYEQYF
DNA: TGTGCCAGCAGTTTAGGGTCAGGGGGCTTACACTACGAGCAGTACTTC
D: TRBD1
J: TRBJ2-7
size: .
V: TRBV28

CDR3: CASSAGLAPHEQFF
DNA: TGTGCCAGCAGCGCCGGACTAGCCCCCCATGAGCAGTTCTTC
D: TRBD2
J: TRBJ2-1
size: .
V: TRBV9

CDR3: CASTVHQREEETQYF
DNA: TGCGCCAGCACGGTGCACCAACGGGAAGAAGAGACCCAGTACTTC
D: .
J: TRBJ2-5
size: .
V: TRBV5-1

CDR3: CASSRDRGHTEAFF
DNA: TGTGCCAGCTCTCGGGACAGGGGGCACACTGAAGCTTTCTTT
D: TRBD1
J: TRBJ1-1
size: .
V: TRBV18

CDR3: CASSLGAGAQANYGYTF
DNA: TGTGCCAGCAGCTTAGGGGCAGGGGCACAAGCTAACTATGGCTACACCTTC
D: .
J: TRBJ1-2
size: .
V: TRBV7-2

CDR3: CSASPGAGNQPQHF
DNA: TGCAGTGCTAGTCCAGGGGCCGGTAATCAGCCCCAGCATTTT
D: .
J: TRBJ1-5
size: .
V: TRBV20-1

CDR3: CASSPGTTPSTDTQYF
DNA: TGCGCCAGCAGCCCTGGGACAACCCCAAGCACAGATACGCAGTATTTT
D: .
J: TRBJ2-3
size: .
V: TRBV5-1

CDR3: CASRTGSYGYTF
DNA: TGTGCCAGCAGGACAGGCTCCTATGGCTACACCTTC
D: .
J: TRBJ1-2
size: .
V: TRBV27

CDR3: CASSGGTASGANVLTF
DNA: TGTGCCAGCAGCGGCGGGACAGCCTCTGGGGCCAACGTCCTGACTTTC
D: .
J: TRBJ2-6
size: .
V: TRBV9

CDR3: CASSESTGDKAFF
DNA: TGCGCCAGCAGTGAGTCGACAGGGGACAAAGCTTTCTTT
D: TRBD1
J: TRBJ1-1
size: once
V: TRBV10-1

CDR3: CASSLPGTGRQTQYF
DNA: TGTGCCAGCAGCTTACCCGGGACAGGGAGGCAGACCCAGTACTTC
D: TRBD1
J: TRBJ2-5
size: once
V: TRBV7-8

CDR3: CASSSGTSGALGEQFF
DNA: TGTGCCAGCAGCTCAGGGACTAGCGGGGCTTTGGGGGAGCAGTTCTTC
D: TRBD2
J: TRBJ2-1
size: .
V: TRBV7-6

CDR3: CATSKGSGTGQYEQYF
DNA: TGTGCCACCAGCAAGGGTTCTGGGACAGGGCAATACGAGCAGTACTTC
D: TRBD1
J: TRBJ2-7
size: .
V: TRBV15

CDR3: CATSDSIGYTF
DNA: TGTGCCACCAGTGATTCTATCGGCTACACCTTC
D: .
J: TRBJ1-2
size: .
V: TRBV24-1

CDR3: CASSRAGGSTDTQYF
DNA: TGTGCCAGCAGCCGCGCGGGGGGAAGCACAGATACGCAGTATTTT
D: TRBD2
J: TRBJ2-3
size: .
V: TRBV7-3

CDR3: CAWSPRQAGQFF
DNA: TGTGCCTGGAGTCCCCGACAGGCCGGACAGTTCTTC
D: .
J: TRBJ2-1
size: .
V: TRBV30

CDR3: CASSPGTPGEQYF
DNA: TGTGCCAGCTCGCCGGGGACACCGGGGGAGCAGTACTTC
D: .
J: TRBJ2-7
size: .
V: TRBV18

CDR3: CASSLGASGGQETQYF
DNA: TGTGCCAGCAGCTTAGGGGCTAGCGGGGGACAAGAGACCCAGTACTTC
D: TRBD2
J: TRBJ2-5
size: .
V: TRBV11-2

CDR3: CASSPTVRGEEKLFF
DNA: TGTGCCAGCAGCCCGACAGTTAGGGGTGAAGAAAAACTGTTTTTT
D: .
J: TRBJ1-4
size: .
V: TRBV7-8

CDR3: CASSFTGTSVFDEQFF
DNA: TGCGCCAGCAGCTTCACCGGGACTAGCGTCTTCGATGAGCAGTTCTTC
D: TRBD2
J: TRBJ2-1
size: few
V: TRBV5-1

CDR3: CASRPEGGTLYGYTF
DNA: TGTGCCAGTAGGCCCGAGGGCGGAACACTCTATGGCTACACCTTC
D: .
J: TRBJ1-2
size: .
V: TRBV19

CDR3: CASSEGVGVGSPLHF
DNA: TGTGCCAGCAGCGAGGGGGTTGGGGTTGGCTCACCCCTCCACTTT
D: .
J: TRBJ1-6
size: .
V: TRBV9

CDR3: CAISAQGAYEQYF
DNA: TGTGCCATCAGTGCCCAGGGGGCCTACGAGCAGTACTTC
D: TRBD1
J: TRBJ2-7
size: .
V: TRBV10-3

CDR3: CASSYPRGGEQYF
DNA: TGTGCCAGCAGCTATCCCCGGGGTGGCGAGCAGTACTTC
D: .
J: TRBJ2-7
size: once
V: TRBV5-6

CDR3: CASTPRAGTRLGETQYF
DNA: TGTGCCAGCACACCTCGCGCCGGGACTAGATTGGGGGAGACCCAGTACTTC
D: TRBD2
J: TRBJ2-5
size: .
V: TRBV27

CDR3: CASSLALGNEQFF
DNA: TGTGCCAGCAGCTTAGCCCTCGGGAATGAGCAGTTCTTC
D: .
J: TRBJ2-1
size: .
V: TRBV7-9

CDR3: CASRITGNTEAFF
DNA: TGTGCCAGCAGAATCACAGGGAACACTGAAGCTTTCTTT
D: .
J: TRBJ1-1
size: .
V: TRBV6-6

CDR3: CASSILMGQGTYEQYF
DNA: TGTGCCAGTAGTATCCTAATGGGACAGGGGACCTACGAGCAGTACTTC
D: TRBD1
J: TRBJ2-7
size: .
V: TRBV19

CDR3: CASSSPVTGWNNEQFF
DNA: TGTGCCAGCAGCTCTCCCGTTACAGGGTGGAACAATGAGCAGTTCTTC
D: .
J: TRBJ2-1
size: .
V: TRBV7-2

CDR3: CASSPVTSGGLETQYF
DNA: TGTGCCAGCTCACCTGTTACTAGCGGGGGATTGGAGACCCAGTACTTC
D: TRBD2
J: TRBJ2-5
size: .
V: TRBV18

CDR3: CASSFPGEETQYF
DNA: TGTGCCAGCAGCTTTCCAGGGGAAGAGACCCAGTACTTC
D: .
J: TRBJ2-5
size: once
V: TRBV11-2

CDR3: CASSLYRPKSSYNEQFF
DNA: TGCGCCAGCAGCCTGTACAGGCCGAAAAGCTCCTACAATGAGCAGTTCTTC
D: .
J: TRBJ2-1
size: .
V: TRBV4-3

CDR3: CASSGGGNTIYF
DNA: TGTGCCAGCTCGGGTGGTGGAAACACCATATATTTT
D: .
J: TRBJ1-3
size: once
V: TRBV13

CDR3: CASSLEGLAGKDTQYF
DNA: TGTGCCAGCAGCTTGGAAGGACTAGCGGGGAAAGATACGCAGTATTTT
D: TRBD2
J: TRBJ2-3
size: few
V: TRBV5-5

CDR3: CASSRSGVYEQYF
DNA: TGTGCCAGCAGCCGCTCGGGGGTCTACGAGCAGTACTTC
D: .
J: TRBJ2-7
size: .
V: TRBV6-2/TRBV6-3

CDR3: CAISGLPGQGGNTIYF
DNA: TGTGCCATCAGTGGATTACCCGGGCAGGGAGGAAACACCATATATTTT
D: .
J: TRBJ1-3
size: .
V: TRBV10-3

CDR3: CASSLSAYLGSRGEKLFF
DNA: TGCGCCAGCAGCCTAAGTGCCTACCTAGGGAGCAGAGGGGAAAAACTGTTTTTT
D: .
J: TRBJ1-4
size: .
V: TRBV4-3

CDR3: CASSPRQAVSYGYTF
DNA: TGTGCCAGCAGCCCTCGACAGGCTGTCTCCTATGGCTACACCTTC
D: .
J: TRBJ1-2
size: .
V: TRBV9

CDR3: CASSHLELQDGTRNIQYF
DNA: TGTGCCAGCAGCCACCTAGAGTTACAGGACGGAACTCGAAACATTCAGTACTTC
D: .
J: TRBJ2-4
size: .
V: TRBV3-1/TRBV3-2

CDR3: CASSKKTDREGITEAFF
DNA: TGTGCCAGCAGTAAAAAGACGGACAGGGAGGGAATCACTGAAGCTTTCTTT
D: TRBD1
J: TRBJ1-1
size: .
V: TRBV27

CDR3: CATSRKQVLMPQHF
DNA: TGTGCCACCAGCAGGAAACAGGTTCTCATGCCCCAGCATTTT
D: .
J: TRBJ1-5
size: .
V: TRBV15

CDR3: CASSPGTGDTEAFF
DNA: TGTGCCAGCTCACCAGGGACAGGGGACACTGAAGCTTTCTTT
D: TRBD1
J: TRBJ1-1
size: .
V: TRBV18

CDR3: CASSELGAADTEAFF
DNA: TGTGCCAGCAGTGAACTGGGGGCGGCGGACACTGAAGCTTTCTTT
D: .
J: TRBJ1-1
size: .
V: TRBV2

CDR3: CASSSLAGGLYEQYF
DNA: TGTGCCAGCAGCTCCTTAGCGGGGGGCTTATACGAGCAGTACTTC
D: TRBD2
J: TRBJ2-7
size: .
V: TRBV7-9

CDR3: CASREDRGPFSNQPQHF
DNA: TGTGCCAGCAGGGAAGACAGGGGGCCTTTCAGCAATCAGCCCCAGCATTTT
D: TRBD1
J: TRBJ1-5
size: .
V: TRBV27